This TCR beta chain was observed in a study of cytomegalovirus exposure and HLA in healthy donors (dated by TCRdb to between 2016 and 2019). Background for the entire study: An earlier analysis of approximately 550 of the donors reported approximately 290 Gb of sequence data and around 120 million unique TCR beta sequences from some 180 million T cells. An early release that covered around 590 HLA-typed donors contained approximately 320 gigabases of sequencing data and 65 million to 100 million unique TCR sequences. Of the 300 to 500 genotyped donors, roughly 80% were placed in the genetic ancestry cluster associated with self-reported Caucasian donors. The study aimed to test whether cataloging public T cell receptors could reveal signatures of past pathogen exposure. The T cell repertoires of 666 subjects were profiled by immunosequencing and related to cytomegalovirus serostatus. A separate validation cohort of 100 to 150 different subjects was used in addition to the roughly 700-subject first cohort. The study combined high-throughput TCR immunosequencing, statistical association of individual TCRs with disease status, and machine learning to predict cytomegalovirus infection status. To study patterns of TCR occurrence, a later analysis re-analyzed previously published TCR beta repertoires from several hundred donors and added high-resolution HLA genotyping. Rather than using new phenotypic data, the later analysis identified candidate immune exposures from TCR beta sequences and from how often those sequences occurred across donors. To decide whether each TCR beta V gene segment behaved as functional or pseudogenic, an earlier analysis of 587 of the donors relied on high-throughput TCR beta sequencing. Donor age, sex, ethnicity and CMV serostatus were collected together with the repertoire data. A later genetic analysis took genome-wide SNP genotypes for about 65% of the roughly 670 donors and used that subset as a discovery cohort. All discovery cohort repertoires had been generated using a single sequencing platform. Both class I and class II loci were covered by HLA typing, at four-digit resolution. Typing coverage varied by locus: about 620-630 donors for A, B, C, DRB1 and DQB1; 500 to 550 for DQA1; over 600 for DPA1; more than 450 for DPB1. Four to six DR-DQ haplotypes were handled as single units for association and clustering, since linkage in the cohort was strong. On average, around 200,000 unique TCR beta nucleotide sequences were sequenced per donor among 398 genotyped donors of the cohort, with 15% to 20% of those sequences being non-productive. Summary of the overall study and its limitations: A further reported finding was that TCR beta sequences accurately predicted the HLA-A and HLA-B alleles for most subjects in the first cohort. A group of highly shared sequence variants was considered likely to be a technical artifact of the sequencing pipeline. In a later genetic analysis, fewer N-insertions in productive TCRs were reported among donors in an Asian-associated ancestry cluster than the approximately 710-donor mean. The only immune exposure information available for the cohort was CMV serostatus. A later analysis found that most CMV-associated TCR beta chains appeared HLA-restricted, with HLA associations seemingly driven largely by CMV exposure. Because some donors lacked HLA typing at each locus, the association tests relied only on the typed subset. In both the original and validation cohorts, the classifier was reported to diagnose cytomegalovirus status with high specificity and sensitivity. According to a later analysis, TCR association rates differed among HLA loci, with DRB1 alleles showing the most associated TCRs and HLA-C alleles showing the fewest. A later analysis found that HLA-associated TCR beta chains were more clonally expanded and had lower generation probabilities than equally common non-associated chains. Linkage disequilibrium might explain the correlated functional status among segregating V segments, but an unknown experimental factor could not be ruled out. According to the authors, the approach could potentially be generalized to other disease states and immunological phenotypes. In a later genetic analysis, a missense DCLRE1C variant was associated with V-gene and J-gene trimming of TCR beta chains, and the association was replicated in an independent cohort. While some public TCRs were present in many individuals, most TCR sequences turned up only very rarely across donors. At a false discovery rate of 0.05, a later analysis linked under 20,000 TCR beta sequences to specific HLA alleles. In this cohort, only TCR beta chains were sequenced, and detectable features were limited by the absence of alpha or paired-chain data. Strong co-occurrence of HLA alleles, especially DR and DQ, made assigning TCR associations to individual alleles difficult. A few of the identified cytomegalovirus-associated TCR beta chains were confirmed in vitro to be specific for cytomegalovirus antigens. In a later analysis, several top co-occurrence clusters were reported to appear linked to parvovirus B19, influenza, CMV and Epstein-Barr virus. Because counts were too low, about 15 rarely observed V segments, including chromosome 9 orphons, were left out of the earlier analysis of approximately 500 of the donors. The study gave a list of about 160 TCR beta chains associated with cytomegalovirus. In an earlier analysis of over 550 of the donors, most TCR beta V segments were observed in productive rearrangements about 87% or about 30% of the time, broadly matching IMGT annotations. Presence/absence analyses assumed roughly uniform sequencing depth across donors, an assumption that may not hold.

The library was generated by the immunoSEQ multiplex PCR assay. For the multiplex PCR, a mixture combining 60 forward primers for TCR Vbeta segments and 13 reverse primers for TCR Jbeta segments was used. The CDR3 region of rearranged TCR beta genes was amplified from genomic DNA with a multiplex PCR assay. The amplified TCR beta libraries were sequenced on the Illumina HiSeq System as 87-base-pair reads. The authors processed their data as follows. A later analysis tallied 70 million to 100 million unique TCR beta chains across the 666 repertoires, and some 10 million of those chains were shared by two or more donors. To remove PCR and sequencing errors, raw reads were error-corrected and collapsed into unique sequences using a nearest-neighbor algorithm that merged closely related sequences. CDR3 sequences were aligned to IMGT reference sequences to assign V, D and J gene segments. For a sequence to be retained, a match of at least six nucleotides was required to both a V gene segment and a J gene segment. Rearrangements were classified as productive when the CDR3 lacked stop codons and remained in frame with V and J, and all other rearrangements were classified as non-productive. CDR3 was defined by IMGT convention, running from the second conserved V-encoded cysteine to the conserved J-encoded phenylalanine. In an earlier analysis of approximately 590 of the donors, sequences lacking an unambiguous match to a single V gene segment were excluded. An earlier analysis of approximately 590 of the donors classified V segments as functional when productive rearrangements were above 56.7% and as segregating when the standard deviation between donors was above 5%. To diagnose cytomegalovirus status from the catalog of TCR beta chain sequences, a statistical classification framework was built. In a later analysis, TCR nucleotide sequences were compared against IMGT/GENE-DB human TR gene sequences so that V and J genes could be assigned. Using the TCRdist pipeline, a later analysis assigned CDR3 sequences along with most-parsimonious VDJ recombination scenarios. A later analysis defined each TCR beta chain by its CDR3 amino acid sequence plus V-gene family, and excluded reads lacking a unique V-gene family. To address suspected cross-contamination and a sequencing artifact, a later analysis removed 550 to 750 highly shared, low-generation-probability nucleotide sequences. In a later analysis, a clonal expansion index for each public chain was calculated from normalized within-repertoire ranks of inferred template counts. A later analysis computed generation probabilities with a VDJ recombination model fitted to out-of-frame rearrangements, and checked the results against IGoR. In a later analysis, hypergeometric tests were used to score TCR-TCR, TCR-HLA and TCR-CMV co-occurrence, with a repertoire-size bias correction applied to TCR pairs. In a later analysis, false discovery rates were estimated by permuting HLA or CMV assignments 20 times. In a later analysis, co-occurring TCRs were grouped using DBSCAN, with TCRdist sequence similarity added in when clustering inside HLA-allele-positive subsets. Repertoires with fewer than 30,000 or more than 120,000 public chains were left out of co-occurrence clustering, as were roughly five repertoires with anomalous nucleotide sharing. Drawn from immuneACCESS, this table holds only the in-frame rearrangements with V and J called that TCRdb kept. Clones are partly lost; checked studies trace under half to an unresolved V gene and leave the rest unexplained. V and J calls and clone size follow that table, whereas D and trimming were derived from the DNA. The sample table records 120,000 or so clones; around 65% of these occur just once. In total, the top ten clones hold 1.5% of the sample.

The cohort comprised fewer than 750 healthy bone marrow donors. Cohort members were all nominally healthy when sampled, although unrecorded immune exposures were likely present. The donor was CMV seronegative and belonged to the group of 350 or so seronegative cohort members. Each donor provided a peripheral blood sample, and peripheral blood mononuclear cells were used for TCR beta sequencing. Genomic DNA was extracted from the blood cell samples with the Qiagen DNeasy Blood Extraction Kit. Comments on this clone: Its target antigen remains unknown. Base qualities are not recorded, but no much larger clone differs from it by a single base.

The source material was PBMCs. The clonotype originates from a man between 18 and 35 years old in good health and CMV-seronegative.

The CDR3 has the sequence CASSLVGRQGEGGEQFF. The nucleotide sequence is given as TGTGCCAGCAGCTTGGTGGGGCGACAGGGAGAGGGAGGTGAGCAGTTCTTC. The V and J genes are TRBV5-6 and TRBJ2-1; TRBD1 is a possible D gene, resting on 7 matching bases. V and J are truncated by 0 bases and 9 bases respectively, leaving an intervening sequence of 22 bases. CDR3 length: 17 amino acids, cysteine to phenylalanine. Left in the record is the CDR3 DNA by itself, 51 bases read in frame from the first base. CDR1 and CDR2 are drawn from the germline V gene: SGHDT, YYEEEE.